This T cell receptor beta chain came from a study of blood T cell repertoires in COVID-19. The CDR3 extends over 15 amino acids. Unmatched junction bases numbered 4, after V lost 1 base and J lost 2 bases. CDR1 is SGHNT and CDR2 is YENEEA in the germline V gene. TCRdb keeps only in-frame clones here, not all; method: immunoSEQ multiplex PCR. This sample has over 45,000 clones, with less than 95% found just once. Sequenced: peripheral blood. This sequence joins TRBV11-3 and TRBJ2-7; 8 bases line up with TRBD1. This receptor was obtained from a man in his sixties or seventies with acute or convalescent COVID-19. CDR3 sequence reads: CASSLGQGATYEQYF. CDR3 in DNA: TGTGCCAGCAGCTTAGGCCAGGGGGCGACCTACGAGCAGTACTTC.